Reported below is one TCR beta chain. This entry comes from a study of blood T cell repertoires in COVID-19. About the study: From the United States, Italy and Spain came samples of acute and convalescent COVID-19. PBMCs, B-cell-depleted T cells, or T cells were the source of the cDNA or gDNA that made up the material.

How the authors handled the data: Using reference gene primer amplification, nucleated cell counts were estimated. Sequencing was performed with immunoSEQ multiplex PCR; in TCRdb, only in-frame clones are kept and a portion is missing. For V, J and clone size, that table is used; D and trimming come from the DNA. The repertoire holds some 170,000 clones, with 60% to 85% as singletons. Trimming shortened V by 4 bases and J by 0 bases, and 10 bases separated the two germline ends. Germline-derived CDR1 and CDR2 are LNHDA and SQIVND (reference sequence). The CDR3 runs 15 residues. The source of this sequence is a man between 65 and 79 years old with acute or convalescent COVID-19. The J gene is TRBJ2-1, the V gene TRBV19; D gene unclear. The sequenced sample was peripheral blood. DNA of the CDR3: TGTGCCAGTAGTACAGAGTTGAGCTCCTACAATGAGCAGTTCTTC. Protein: CASSTELSSYNEQFF.